The rows below give T cell receptor beta chains drawn from one sample of a study of T-cell reconstitution after alpha-beta-depleted transplantation in children. TCRdb used MiXCR to reprocess the PCR reads, holding one entry per CDR3 protein. This table holds hundreds of thousands of distinct CDR3 sequences, around 12% found once. The sample in question was PBMCs, obtained before TCRalphabeta/CD19-depleted stem cell transplant. These TCRs come from a girl aged 2 to 10 with congenital amegakaryocytic thrombocytopenia, due to receive a stem cell transplant. Both conserved end residues are trimmed from each CDR3. Only some rows state a clone size, as once, few, many or a class for expanded clones.

>NA|TRBV20-1
SATGGGRLIYEQY
>many|TRBV10-3
AISESRVQETQY
>few|TRBV19
ASRSRSQETQY
>NA|TRBV10-3
AASGSWADTQY
>few|TRBV20-1
SARESETGELF
>NA|TRBV7-9
ASSLTSGMGAGELF
>many|TRBV20-1
SAKLAGQETQY
>NA|TRBV12-3/TRBV12-4
ASSPILGQGGFSGANVLT
>many|TRBV20-1
SATESSYNEQF
>NA|TRBV5-1
ASSGGSREQF
>few|TRBV27
ASSLEGRYGGYT
>few|TRBV7-8
ASSSDRLNYGYT
>few|TRBV5-1
ASSPLSWGGNEQF
>many|TRBV10-3
ATSTGFSNQPQH
>few|TRBV5-1
ASTLLGVRLYSGANVLT
>many|TRBV29-1
SVGDTSAETQY
>many|TRBV6-1
ASMGQRLNTEAF
>NA|TRBV10-1
ASSGSGTGNEQY
>NA|TRBV12-3/TRBV12-4
ASSSFQGYGYT
>few|TRBV20-1
SARGGSPYEQY
>NA|TRBV3-1
ASCPTRAGENTGELF
>NA|TRBV4-1
ASSQTTVAKNIQY
>few|TRBV6-1
ASRGAGVIQY
>NA|TRBV4-1
ASSQPTSGIAKNIQY
>NA|TRBV20-1
SARDADNYGGNQPQH
>many|TRBV12-3/TRBV12-4
ASSLASRIMYGYT
>NA|TRBV25-1
ASIVSVRDGYT
>NA|TRBV20-1
SASGQGVEQY
>NA|TRBV5-1
ASSLENRLVAYEQY